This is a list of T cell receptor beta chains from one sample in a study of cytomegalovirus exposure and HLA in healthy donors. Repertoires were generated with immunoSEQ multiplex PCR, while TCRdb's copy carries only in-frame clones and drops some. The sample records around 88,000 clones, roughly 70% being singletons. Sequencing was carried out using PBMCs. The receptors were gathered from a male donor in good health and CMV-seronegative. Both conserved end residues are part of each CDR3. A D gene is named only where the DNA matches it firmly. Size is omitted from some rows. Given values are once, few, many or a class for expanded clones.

CDR3nt: TGTGCCAGCACCTTAGGGACAGGGGCCACCTACGAGCAGTACTTC
CDR3aa: CASTLGTGATYEQYF
abundance: -
v_gene: TRBV6-5
d_gene: TRBD1
j_gene: TRBJ2-7

CDR3nt: TGTGCCAGCAGTTTAAGTGGTGGCGGCTACACCTTC
CDR3aa: CASSLSGGGYTF
abundance: once
v_gene: TRBV27
d_gene: -
j_gene: TRBJ1-2

CDR3nt: TGTGCCACTAAACCGGGACAGGGTTGGGAGCAGTACTTC
CDR3aa: CATKPGQGWEQYF
abundance: -
v_gene: TRBV19
d_gene: TRBD1
j_gene: TRBJ2-7

CDR3nt: TGCGCCAGCAGCCAATACCAGGGGAGCAATCAGCCCCAGCATTTT
CDR3aa: CASSQYQGSNQPQHF
abundance: -
v_gene: TRBV4-3
d_gene: -
j_gene: TRBJ1-5

CDR3nt: TGTGCCAGCAGCGTGAGGGGACTACAAGAGACCCAGTACTTC
CDR3aa: CASSVRGLQETQYF
abundance: -
v_gene: TRBV6-5
d_gene: TRBD2
j_gene: TRBJ2-5

CDR3nt: TGTGCCAGCAGTGGACTAGCCCACACCTACAATGAGCAGTTCTTC
CDR3aa: CASSGLAHTYNEQFF
abundance: -
v_gene: TRBV2
d_gene: TRBD2
j_gene: TRBJ2-1

CDR3nt: TGTGCCAGCAGCCACAGGGGCCAAGAGACCCAGTACTTC
CDR3aa: CASSHRGQETQYF
abundance: -
v_gene: TRBV7-9
d_gene: TRBD1
j_gene: TRBJ2-5

CDR3nt: TGCAGCGTTCTCAAACTCCGGGACAGGGCCTACGAGCAGTACTTC
CDR3aa: CSVLKLRDRAYEQYF
abundance: -
v_gene: TRBV29-1
d_gene: TRBD1
j_gene: TRBJ2-7

CDR3nt: TGCAGCGTTGACGCGGGAGTGAGTTTGAGTGAGCAGTTCTTC
CDR3aa: CSVDAGVSLSEQFF
abundance: few
v_gene: TRBV29-1
d_gene: TRBD2
j_gene: TRBJ2-1

CDR3nt: TGTGCCAGCAGCGAAGATAGCGGGAGATCCAATGAGCAGTTCTTC
CDR3aa: CASSEDSGRSNEQFF
abundance: once
v_gene: TRBV9
d_gene: TRBD2
j_gene: TRBJ2-1

CDR3nt: TGTGCCAGCAGCTCACCGGGAGGCGGAGAGACCCAGTACTTC
CDR3aa: CASSSPGGGETQYF
abundance: few
v_gene: TRBV7-2
d_gene: TRBD2
j_gene: TRBJ2-5

CDR3nt: TGTGCCAGCAGCCAAGGATCAGGTGTGGAGTCTAGCGGGATATCGTACGAGCAGTACTTC
CDR3aa: CASSQGSGVESSGISYEQYF
abundance: -
v_gene: TRBV14
d_gene: TRBD2
j_gene: TRBJ2-7

CDR3nt: TGTGCCAGCAGTGCAGGTAGCGGGAGTGTGGATACGCAGTATTTT
CDR3aa: CASSAGSGSVDTQYF
abundance: -
v_gene: TRBV28
d_gene: TRBD2
j_gene: TRBJ2-3

CDR3nt: TGTGCCAGCAGTCCCCGCACTAGCGGGAGGGCCAATGAGCAGTTCTTC
CDR3aa: CASSPRTSGRANEQFF
abundance: -
v_gene: TRBV27
d_gene: TRBD2
j_gene: TRBJ2-1

CDR3nt: TGCGCCAGCAGCTGGACGGGAGGGGGCAAGAACACTGAAGCTTTCTTT
CDR3aa: CASSWTGGGKNTEAFF
abundance: -
v_gene: TRBV5-1
d_gene: TRBD1
j_gene: TRBJ1-1

CDR3nt: TGTGCCAGCAGTCTCCGACAGGGGGACTATGGCTACACCTTC
CDR3aa: CASSLRQGDYGYTF
abundance: -
v_gene: TRBV6-1
d_gene: TRBD1
j_gene: TRBJ1-2

CDR3nt: TGTGCCTGGAGTAGAGACAGGGCGTACGAGCAGTACTTC
CDR3aa: CAWSRDRAYEQYF
abundance: -
v_gene: TRBV30
d_gene: TRBD1
j_gene: TRBJ2-7

CDR3nt: TGTGCCAGCAGTGAAGGGGTCGGGGACACCAATCAGCCCCAGCATTTT
CDR3aa: CASSEGVGDTNQPQHF
abundance: -
v_gene: TRBV2
d_gene: -
j_gene: TRBJ1-5

CDR3nt: TGTGCCAGCAGATTATTGGGGGGGACCTACGAGCAGTACTTC
CDR3aa: CASRLLGGTYEQYF
abundance: -
v_gene: TRBV7-2
d_gene: TRBD2
j_gene: TRBJ2-7

CDR3nt: TGTGCCTGGAGCGCGGACCGGGGAGGCAATCAGCCCCAGCATTTT
CDR3aa: CAWSADRGGNQPQHF
abundance: few
v_gene: TRBV30
d_gene: -
j_gene: TRBJ1-5

CDR3nt: TGTGCCAGCAGTTTACTGAGTAACACTGAAGCTTTCTTT
CDR3aa: CASSLLSNTEAFF
abundance: few
v_gene: TRBV27
d_gene: -
j_gene: TRBJ1-1

CDR3nt: TGCGCCAGCAGCCAAGAAGGGGACAGGGGGTTGACCCCCTCCTACGAGCAGTACTTC
CDR3aa: CASSQEGDRGLTPSYEQYF
abundance: -
v_gene: TRBV4-3
d_gene: TRBD1
j_gene: TRBJ2-7

CDR3nt: TGTGCCAGCAAATTCGGACAGGGGTTGACCTACAATGAGCAGTTCTTC
CDR3aa: CASKFGQGLTYNEQFF
abundance: -
v_gene: TRBV2
d_gene: TRBD1
j_gene: TRBJ2-1

CDR3nt: TGTGCCAGCAGCTCCCCAGGGGGCAGGGCCGGGGAGCTGTTTTTT
CDR3aa: CASSSPGGRAGELFF
abundance: -
v_gene: TRBV9
d_gene: TRBD1
j_gene: TRBJ2-2

CDR3nt: TGTGCCAGCAGCTTAAACGGGAGGGCCAATGAGCAGTTCTTC
CDR3aa: CASSLNGRANEQFF
abundance: -
v_gene: TRBV7-3
d_gene: TRBD2
j_gene: TRBJ2-1

CDR3nt: TGTGCCAGCAGTGCACAGGGGGTATCCTACGAGCAGTACTTC
CDR3aa: CASSAQGVSYEQYF
abundance: -
v_gene: TRBV2
d_gene: TRBD1
j_gene: TRBJ2-7

CDR3nt: TGTGCTAGCAGCCTTAGCGCAGGGGCGGAGACCCAGTACTTC
CDR3aa: CASSLSAGAETQYF
abundance: -
v_gene: TRBV7-7
d_gene: -
j_gene: TRBJ2-5

CDR3nt: TGTGCCAGCAGCCAAGTATGGGGAGGGGGGACTAATGAAAAACTGTTTTTT
CDR3aa: CASSQVWGGGTNEKLFF
abundance: -
v_gene: TRBV4-2
d_gene: -
j_gene: TRBJ1-4

CDR3nt: TGTGCCAGCAGTGAACAGGGTACTGTGGCTGAAGCTTTCTTT
CDR3aa: CASSEQGTVAEAFF
abundance: few
v_gene: TRBV2
d_gene: -
j_gene: TRBJ1-1

CDR3nt: TGTGCCAGCAGCCAAGTCCCAGCGGGAGTCGCGGTGAACGAGCAGTACTTC
CDR3aa: CASSQVPAGVAVNEQYF
abundance: -
v_gene: TRBV27
d_gene: TRBD2
j_gene: TRBJ2-7

CDR3nt: TGTGCCAGCAGCGTAGCTTCGGGGGAATCCTACGAGCAGTACTTC
CDR3aa: CASSVASGESYEQYF
abundance: -
v_gene: TRBV9
d_gene: -
j_gene: TRBJ2-7

CDR3nt: TGTGCCAGCAGCTCAGGGGGGACAGGGGCCGAGCAGTACTTC
CDR3aa: CASSSGGTGAEQYF
abundance: -
v_gene: TRBV7-9
d_gene: TRBD1
j_gene: TRBJ2-7

CDR3nt: TGCGCCAGCAGCCAAGTATCAGGGTCGGGAAACACCATATATTTT
CDR3aa: CASSQVSGSGNTIYF
abundance: few
v_gene: TRBV4-3
d_gene: -
j_gene: TRBJ1-3

CDR3nt: TGTGCCAGCAGTACCCGGACAGGAACCGACGAGCAGTACTTC
CDR3aa: CASSTRTGTDEQYF
abundance: once
v_gene: TRBV28
d_gene: TRBD1
j_gene: TRBJ2-7

CDR3nt: TGTGCCAGCAGGGCTGGCACAGATACGCAGTATTTT
CDR3aa: CASRAGTDTQYF
abundance: -
v_gene: TRBV27
d_gene: -
j_gene: TRBJ2-3

CDR3nt: TGCAGTGCGCGAGACCAAGAGACCCAGTACTTC
CDR3aa: CSARDQETQYF
abundance: once
v_gene: TRBV20-1
d_gene: -
j_gene: TRBJ2-5

CDR3nt: TGTGCCAGCAGTCCAACCCTTACAGGGCTCGAGCAGTACTTC
CDR3aa: CASSPTLTGLEQYF
abundance: -
v_gene: TRBV27
d_gene: -
j_gene: TRBJ2-7